The 19 T cell receptor beta chains in this list originate from one sample, sequenced in a study of shared clonotypes between healthy human individuals. The repertoire was sequenced with immunoSEQ multiplex PCR; TCRdb's copy has only in-frame clones and lacks some. The table has more than 1,200,000 clones, just under 99% seen once; the top ten hold about 0.4%. The sample taken for sequencing was naive CD4+ T cells sorted from blood. Subset of the sample: CD45RA+ positively selected. These TCRs come from a young man in good health.

V gene TRBV5-4 combines with J gene TRBJ2-5; no clear D gene. The J call could be wrong; TRBJ2-7 is a better fit for the DNA end. The CDR3 runs 11 residues. Germline CDR1 is SGHNT and CDR2 is YYREEE (reference sequence). The CDR3 coding sequence is TGTGCCAGCAGTTCAAGCTACGAGCAGTACTTC. Protein: CASSSSYEQYF.

J is TRBJ2-1 and V is TRBV4-3, with D uncertain. The V gene's germline CDR1 is LGHNA and CDR2 YSLEER. This CDR3 is 15 amino acids long. The V end lost 0 bases, the J end lost 2 bases, and 8 bases lay between the germline ends. The CDR3 sequence is CASSQDNLAYNEQFF. CDR3 coding DNA: TGCGCCAGCAGCCAAGATAACTTGGCCTACAATGAGCAGTTCTTC.

This chain's CDR3 is CASSLGQRATEAFF. CDR3 sequence (DNA): TGTGCCAGCAGTCTAGGACAGAGAGCCACTGAAGCTTTCTTT. J is TRBJ1-1 and V is TRBV2, with a tentative D call TRBD1 (6 bases). V lost 5 bases to trimming and J lost 4 bases, with 14 bases between them. Germline values: CDR1 SNHLY, CDR2 FYNNEI. The CDR3 consists of 14 residues.

V gene TRBV7-9 combines with J gene TRBJ1-1; D uncertain. The length of the CDR3 is 11 residues. Trimming took 8 bases from V and 1 from J, leaving 5 bases between them. Germline V lookup: CDR1 SEHNR, CDR2 FQNEAQ (reference sequence). This CDR3 reads CASGRNTEAFF. CDR3 DNA: TGTGCCAGCGGGAGGAACACTGAAGCTTTCTTT.

This chain connects TRBV19 to TRBJ2-1, with 12 bases matching TRBD2. The J segment lost 11 bases and the V segment lost 6 bases, leaving 14 bases of the junction unmatched. CDR1 LNHDA and CDR2 SQIVND come from the germline V gene (reference sequence). The CDR3 is 16 amino acids. The CDR3 DNA follows: TGTGCCAGTAGCACCGGACTAGCGGGATCCACAATGAAGCAGTTCTTC. Translation gives CASSTGLAGSTMKQFF.

V and J are TRBV6-4 and TRBJ2-1; no clear D. Germline V gene data show CDR1 as MRHNA and CDR2 as SNTAGT. The V end lost 3 bases, the J end lost 6 bases, and 9 bases lay between the germline ends. The CDR3 runs to 13 residues. For the CDR3, the DNA is TGTGCCAGCAGTGATAAGCTAGGCAATGAGCAGTTCTTC. This gives the protein CASSDKLGNEQFF.

This chain uses TRBV13 with TRBJ2-1; D is ambiguous. Trimming removed 5 bases at V and 9 bases at J, with 14 bases between. The length of the CDR3 is 13 residues. CDR1 is PRHDT, CDR2 FYEKMQ, per germline (reference sequence). CDR3 sequence: CASSPRPLGEQFF. DNA of the CDR3: TGTGCCAGCAGCCCCCGACCTCTAGGTGAGCAGTTCTTC.

The rearrangement joins TRBV18 to TRBJ1-2; D gene ambiguous. Trimming took off 1 base at V and 2 bases at J, with 11 bases between the two ends. The V gene's germline CDR1 is KGHSH and CDR2 LQKENI. This CDR3 has 15 amino acids. The CDR3 region is CASSPREKRNYGYTF. CDR3 nucleotides: TGTGCCAGCTCACCACGTGAGAAGAGAAACTATGGCTACACCTTC.

Details on this clone: Other DNA sequences within the sample encode an identical CDR3. The gene calls are TRBV30 and TRBJ1-5; D gene ambiguous. The CDR3 has 13 amino acids. V shed 0 bases and J shed 2 bases, with 5 bases lying between them. Looked up from germline, CDR1 is GTSNPN and CDR2 is SVGIG (reference sequence). The CDR3 DNA is TGTGCCTGGAGTGTTAGAGGCAATCAGCCCCAGCATTTT. Translation gives CAWSVRGNQPQHF.

The chain recombines TRBV4-1 with TRBJ1-2, with D unresolved. Germline CDR1 reads MGHRA; CDR2 reads YSYEKL. The V end lost 3 bases, the J end lost 0 bases, and 11 bases lay between the germline ends. This CDR3 is built from 15 residues. CDR3 coding DNA: TGCGCCAGCAGCCACCAGGAGAGAGCTAACTATGGCTACACCTTC. This gives the protein CASSHQERANYGYTF.

CDR3 amino acids: CAWSVLGATATEAFF. The CDR3 DNA follows: TGTGCCTGGAGTGTACTTGGGGCTACTGCCACTGAAGCTTTCTTT. This chain uses TRBV30 with TRBJ1-1; maybe TRBD1 (5 bases). The CDR3 consists of 15 residues. Germline loops: CDR1 GTSNPN, CDR2 SVGIG (reference sequence). Trimming shortened V by 0 bases and J by 4 bases, and 15 bases separated the two germline ends.

The chain has TRBV11-2 and TRBJ1-2; no reliable D call. The CDR3 has 16 amino acids. Trimming left V 5 bases short and J 5 bases short, with 21 bases between. Per germline, CDR1 SGHAT and CDR2 FQNNGV. Here the CDR3 reads CASSPVQRVMRYGYTF. In DNA, the CDR3 is TGTGCCAGCAGCCCCGTACAGCGGGTCATGCGGTATGGCTACACCTTC.

The chain carries TRBV11-2 and TRBJ2-7, with 9 bases aligning to TRBD1. CDR3 length equals 14 residues. Germline trimming cut 6 bases from V and 5 bases from J; bases unmatched to any gene: 8. In germline, CDR1 is SGHAT, CDR2 FQNNGV. CDR3 in DNA: TGTGCCAGCAGTTACAAGGGACAGGGCCACGAGCAGTACTTC. It translates to CASSYKGQGHEQYF.

This chain joins TRBV18 and TRBJ1-1; 7 nucleotides align to TRBD1. This CDR3 region has 16 residues. V lost 2 bases to trimming and J lost 0 bases; unmatched junction nucleotides: 6. Germline V gene data show CDR1 as KGHSH and CDR2 as LQKENI. In DNA form, the CDR3 reads TGTGCCAGCTCACCAGAGACAGGGCCCTTGAACACTGAAGCTTTCTTT. The encoded protein is CASSPETGPLNTEAFF.

J is TRBJ2-2 and V is TRBV7-2; 8 nucleotides match TRBD1. CDR3 length: 15 amino acids. The ends lost 0 bases at V and 6 bases at J; junction bases unmatched: 3. Looked up from germline, CDR1 is SGHTA and CDR2 is FQGNSA. The CDR3 reads CASSLAQGAAGELFF. DNA of the CDR3: TGTGCCAGCAGCTTAGCCCAGGGGGCTGCCGGGGAGCTGTTTTTT.

The V and J genes are TRBV6-6 and TRBJ2-6; D could derive from TRBD1 or TRBD2 (5 bases each). V was clipped by 2 bases and J by 5 bases, with 10 bases between them. Germline V CDR1 and CDR2: MNHNY, SVGAGI (reference sequence). The CDR3 is 15 residues long. The CDR3 loop reads CASSYGEGWANVLTF. CDR3 nucleotide sequence: TGTGCCAGCAGTTACGGAGAGGGGTGGGCCAACGTCCTGACTTTC.

The sample holds one count of this clone. The CDR3 DNA is TGTGCCAGTAGTTTTAGCGGGATCCAATTCACAGATACGCAGTATTTT. Amino acids: CASSFSGIQFTDTQYF. The V call is TRBV19, the J call TRBJ2-3; 8 bases are shared with TRBD2. The V segment lost 5 bases and the J segment 2 bases; nucleotides outside the gene matches: 9. Germline CDR1 reads LNHDA; CDR2 reads SQIVND (reference sequence). The CDR3 is made up of 16 amino acids. Based on the CDR3 plus reference TRBV19 and TRBJ2-3, the full variable domain is DGGITQSPKYLFRKEGQNVTLSCEQNLNHDAMYWYRQDPGQGLRLIYYSQIVNDFQKGDIAEGYSVSREKKESFPLTVTSAQKNPTAFYLCASSFSGIQFTDTQYFGPGTRLTVL.

Turning to this clone: The identical CDR3 is also encoded by other nucleotide sequences in the sample. This sequence joins TRBV18 and TRBJ2-2, with a tentative D call TRBD1 (6 bases). This CDR3 spans 15 amino acids. Germline V gene lookup returns CDR1 KGHSH and CDR2 LQKENI. The V gene lost 1 base and the J gene lost 1 base, with 7 bases spanning the gap. CDR3 in amino acids: CASSPLDRNTGELFF. The CDR3 DNA is TGTGCCAGCTCACCACTGGACAGGAACACCGGGGAGCTGTTTTTT.

J is TRBJ2-1 and V is TRBV6-1; the D gene is possibly TRBD2 (7 bases). CDR1 and CDR2 (germline): MNHNS, SASEGT. V was pared by 2 bases and J by 5 bases, with 22 bases between. The length of the CDR3 is 18 residues. The CDR3 DNA sequence: TGTGCCAGCAGTGAACTGAGTGGGGGCGGGAGTTTTCACAATGAGCAGTTCTTC. This translates into CASSELSGGGSFHNEQFF.